A single T cell receptor beta chain is shown here with its context. What it binds is unknown. The data were obtained in a study of cytomegalovirus exposure and HLA in healthy donors. CDR1 and CDR2 (germline): MNHEY, SVGAGI. CDR3 length: 14 residues. V trimming: 4 bases; J trimming: 3 bases; junction bases outside the gene matches: 3. Regarding donors, all were healthy bone marrow donors. Primers for the PCR totalled 60 Vbeta and 13 Jbeta. Only in-frame clones appear in the TCRdb table, and some are missing; sequencing was by immunoSEQ multiplex PCR. The sample lists some 150,000 clones; around four fifths were seen once. Study-level results: A classifier reportedly called cytomegalovirus status with high sensitivity and specificity. The number of N-insertions in an Asian-associated ancestry cluster was reportedly below the roughly 660-donor mean in a later analysis.

The clonotype originates from a female donor in good health and CMV-seronegative. Sequencing input: PBMCs. V gene TRBV6-5 combines with J gene TRBJ2-3; 8 positions agree with TRBD2. CDR3 bases: TGTGCCAGCAGTTCAATAGCGGGGACAGATACGCAGTATTTT. Protein product: CASSSIAGTDTQYF.